Listed below are T cell receptor beta chains from one sample, sequenced in a study of Ad26.COV2.S vaccination and SARS-CoV-2 variants. The assay was immunoSEQ multiplex PCR, and TCRdb's table has in-frame clones only and misses some. There are roughly 240,000 clones in the sample; over 75% occur only once, and roughly 10% lies in the top ten. The sample was peripheral blood, taken in a trial of Ad26.COV2.S vaccine versus placebo. The receptors stem from a person aged 18-60 years who received the Ad26.COV2.S COVID-19 vaccine or a placebo. Both conserved end residues are part of each CDR3. The D gene is left open where the match is weak. Some rows have no size entry. The others give once, few or many, or a class for an expanded clone.

d_call j_call v_call clone_size cdr3_aa cdr3_nt
TRBD1 TRBJ2-7 TRBV6-2/TRBV6-3 once CASSYSPGQHGASYEQYF TGTGCCAGCAGTTACTCCCCGGGACAGCATGGGGCCTCCTACGAGCAGTACTTC
NA TRBJ1-2 TRBV28 NA CASSTTWTANYGYTF TGTGCCAGCAGTACGACGTGGACCGCTAACTATGGCTACACCTTC
NA TRBJ1-1 TRBV5-6 NA CASSRLPGNTEAFF TGTGCCAGCAGCCGCCTGCCCGGGAACACTGAAGCTTTCTTT
NA TRBJ2-1 TRBV7-3 NA CASSSVQGDEQFF TGTGCCAGCAGCTCCGTTCAAGGCGATGAGCAGTTCTTC
TRBD1 TRBJ1-2 TRBV7-3 NA CASSLGPGTAELGGYTF TGTGCCAGCAGCTTAGGACCCGGGACAGCCGAGTTGGGCGGCTACACCTTC
NA TRBJ2-3 TRBV5-4 NA CASSLMPTADTQYF TGTGCCAGCAGCTTGATGCCCACCGCAGATACGCAGTATTTT
NA TRBJ1-2 TRBV2 NA CASSEWTLDGYTF TGTGCCAGCAGTGAATGGACGCTTGATGGCTACACCTTC
NA TRBJ1-1 TRBV11-3 NA CASSSGGGTEAFF TGTGCCAGCAGCTCCGGGGGGGGCACTGAAGCTTTCTTT
TRBD1 TRBJ1-2 TRBV6-6 NA CASRPDRGESYTF TGTGCCAGCAGGCCCGACAGGGGTGAAAGCTACACCTTC
NA TRBJ1-2 TRBV18 NA CASSPVPHYGYTF TGTGCCAGCTCACCAGTCCCCCACTATGGCTACACCTTC
NA TRBJ2-1 TRBV10-2 NA CASSGGYNEQFF TGCGCCTCTTCCGGGGGCTACAATGAGCAGTTCTTC
TRBD2 TRBJ2-3 TRBV5-4 NA CASSGLAGDRTDTQYF TGTGCCAGCAGTGGACTAGCGGGGGACCGCACAGATACGCAGTATTTT
NA TRBJ1-5 TRBV7-2 NA CASRVTGNGDQPQHF TGTGCCAGCAGGGTTACAGGGAACGGAGATCAGCCCCAGCATTTT
TRBD1 TRBJ2-7 TRBV5-5 NA CASSRTGTGGFYEQYF TGTGCCAGCAGCAGGACCGGGACAGGAGGATTTTACGAGCAGTACTTC
TRBD2 TRBJ2-1 TRBV7-2 NA CASSFLGLAGGNEQFF TGTGCCAGCAGCTTCCTGGGACTAGCGGGAGGGAATGAGCAGTTCTTC
NA TRBJ1-2 TRBV6-5 few CASKGPGGYTF TGTGCCAGCAAGGGGCCGGGGGGCTACACCTTC
TRBD1 TRBJ2-7 TRBV3-1/TRBV3-2 once CASSPGTGFVYEQYF TGTGCCAGCAGCCCTGGGACAGGCTTTGTGTACGAGCAGTACTTC
NA TRBJ1-2 TRBV19 NA CASSWAGPYGYTF TGTGCCAGTAGCTGGGCGGGCCCCTATGGCTACACCTTC
TRBD2 TRBJ2-5 TRBV7-3 NA CASAIGGGPEYETQYF TGTGCCAGCGCCATCGGCGGGGGGCCCGAGTATGAGACCCAGTACTTC
NA TRBJ1-2 TRBV3-1/TRBV3-2 NA CASSQEGRGYGYTF TGTGCCAGCAGCCAAGAGGGTCGGGGCTATGGCTACACCTTC
NA TRBJ2-1 TRBV4-3 NA CASSQVWAGYRSNEQFF TGCGCCAGCAGCCAAGTTTGGGCGGGGTACCGCTCCAATGAGCAGTTCTTC
NA TRBJ1-2 TRBV30 NA CACQSSDSRGGYTF TGTGCCTGCCAATCGTCGGACAGCCGAGGGGGCTACACCTTC
NA TRBJ2-5 TRBV7-9 NA CASSFAIKVQETQYF TGTGCCAGCAGCTTTGCCATTAAGGTACAAGAGACCCAGTACTTC
NA TRBJ1-3 TRBV5-1 NA CASSLVELSGNTIYF TGCGCCAGCAGCTTGGTCGAGCTGTCCGGAAACACCATATATTTT
TRBD2 TRBJ2-1 TRBV7-2 NA CASSPRGLAGVYEQFF TGTGCCAGCAGCCCCCGGGGGCTAGCGGGAGTTTATGAGCAGTTCTTC
NA TRBJ2-1 TRBV7-8 NA CASSLAIRDSSYNEQFF TGTGCCAGCAGCTTAGCGATACGCGACAGCTCCTACAATGAGCAGTTCTTC
NA TRBJ1-5 TRBV5-5 many CASSLLWDQPQHF TGTGCCAGCAGCTTGTTGTGGGATCAGCCCCAGCATTTT
NA TRBJ1-5 TRBV6-5 few CASSTKGNPQHF TGTGCCAGCAGTACCAAAGGGAATCCCCAGCATTTT
TRBD1 TRBJ2-1 TRBV28 NA CASSTTGGSDEQFF TGTGCCAGCAGCACGACAGGGGGCAGCGATGAGCAGTTCTTC
TRBD2 TRBJ2-3 TRBV18 NA CASKIAAGVQADTQYF TGTGCCAGCAAAATCGCGGCGGGAGTACAAGCAGATACGCAGTATTTT
NA TRBJ1-5 TRBV10-2 NA CASSESKDQPQHF TGCGCCAGCAGTGAGTCGAAGGATCAGCCCCAGCATTTT
NA TRBJ2-6 TRBV28 NA CASSFGSVGGANVLTF TGTGCCAGCAGTTTTGGATCTGTAGGGGGGGCCAACGTCCTGACTTTC
TRBD1 TRBJ2-5 TRBV18 NA CASSPLDRGETQYF TGTGCCAGCTCACCGCTGGACAGGGGAGAGACCCAGTACTTC
TRBD1 TRBJ2-7 TRBV6-5 NA CASSRRDRAGEQYF TGTGCCAGCAGTCGGCGGGACAGGGCAGGAGAGCAGTACTTC
NA TRBJ1-6 TRBV5-1 NA CASRGGQVISPLHF TGCGCCAGCAGGGGGGGGCAGGTTATTTCACCCCTCCACTTT
NA TRBJ1-1 TRBV6-5 NA CASSYSTQLNTEAFF TGTGCCAGCAGTTACTCGACACAGTTGAACACTGAAGCTTTCTTT
NA TRBJ2-3 TRBV7-8 NA CASSPTRGTADTQYF TGTGCCAGCAGCCCGACTAGAGGGACCGCAGATACGCAGTATTTT
TRBD1 TRBJ2-3 TRBV7-3 once CASSKTGTGGADTQYF TGTGCCAGCAGCAAAACCGGGACAGGGGGCGCAGATACGCAGTATTTT
NA TRBJ1-1 TRBV2 NA CAVRGNTEAFF TGTGCCGTCCGAGGTAACACTGAAGCTTTCTTT
NA TRBJ2-3 TRBV2 NA CASSEAQATDTQYF TGTGCCAGCAGTGAAGCACAAGCCACAGATACGCAGTATTTT
TRBD2 TRBJ2-3 TRBV3-1/TRBV3-2 NA CASSQGGPGGSTDTQYF TGTGCCAGCAGCCAAGGTGGACCGGGGGGGAGCACAGATACGCAGTATTTT
NA TRBJ1-4 TRBV7-9 once CASSHQYSGEKLFF TGTGCCAGCAGCCATCAGTATTCGGGTGAAAAACTGTTTTTT
NA TRBJ2-7 TRBV28 once CASRADMTFWYEQYF TGTGCCAGCAGGGCTGACATGACATTTTGGTACGAGCAGTACTTC
NA TRBJ1-1 TRBV7-9 once CASIPVGKGEAFF TGTGCCAGCATCCCGGTGGGTAAAGGGGAAGCTTTCTTT
TRBD1 TRBJ2-2 TRBV18 NA CASSPKQGADTGELFF TGTGCCAGCTCACCCAAACAGGGGGCAGACACCGGGGAGCTGTTTTTT